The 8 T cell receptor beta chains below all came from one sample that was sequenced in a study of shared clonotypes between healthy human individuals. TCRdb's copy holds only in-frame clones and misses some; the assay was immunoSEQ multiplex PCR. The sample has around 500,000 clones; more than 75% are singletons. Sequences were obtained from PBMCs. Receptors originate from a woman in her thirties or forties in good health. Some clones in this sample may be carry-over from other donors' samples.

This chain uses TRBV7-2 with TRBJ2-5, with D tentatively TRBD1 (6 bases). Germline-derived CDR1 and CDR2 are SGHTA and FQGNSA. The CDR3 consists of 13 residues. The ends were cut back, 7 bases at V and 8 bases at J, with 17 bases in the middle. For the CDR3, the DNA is TGTGCCAGCACCCTAGGGGTAGGGGGTACCCAGTACTTC. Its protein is CASTLGVGGTQYF.

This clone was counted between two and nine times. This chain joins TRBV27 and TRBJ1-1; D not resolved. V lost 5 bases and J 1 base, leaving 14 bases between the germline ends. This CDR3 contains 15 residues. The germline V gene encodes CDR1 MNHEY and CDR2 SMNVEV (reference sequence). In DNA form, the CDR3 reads TGTGCCAGCAGTATCGACGAGGGCAGGAACACTGAAGCTTTCTTT. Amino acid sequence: CASSIDEGRNTEAFF.

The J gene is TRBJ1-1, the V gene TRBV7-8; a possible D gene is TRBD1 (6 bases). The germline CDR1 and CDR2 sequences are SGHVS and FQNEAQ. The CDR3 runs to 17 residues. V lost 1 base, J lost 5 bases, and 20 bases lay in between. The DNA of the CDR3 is TGTGCCAGCAGCTTAGTCGCCGACCAGGGGTGGGGGACTGAAGCTTTCTTT. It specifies CASSLVADQGWGTEAFF.

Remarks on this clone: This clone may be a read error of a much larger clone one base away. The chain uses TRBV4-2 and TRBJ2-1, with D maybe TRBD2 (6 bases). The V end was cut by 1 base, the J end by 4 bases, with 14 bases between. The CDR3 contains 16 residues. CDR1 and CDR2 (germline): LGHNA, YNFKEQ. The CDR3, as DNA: TGTGCCAGCAGCCAAGGATCTAGCGTAGATTACAATGAGCAGTTCTTC. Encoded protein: CASSQGSSVDYNEQFF.

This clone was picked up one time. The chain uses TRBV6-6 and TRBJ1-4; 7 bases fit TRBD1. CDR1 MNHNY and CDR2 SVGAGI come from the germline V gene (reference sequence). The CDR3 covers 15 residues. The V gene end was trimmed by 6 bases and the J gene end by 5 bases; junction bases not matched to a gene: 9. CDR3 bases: TGTGCCAGCAGGGATCCGGGACAGACAAATGAAAAACTGTTTTTT. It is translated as CASRDPGQTNEKLFF.

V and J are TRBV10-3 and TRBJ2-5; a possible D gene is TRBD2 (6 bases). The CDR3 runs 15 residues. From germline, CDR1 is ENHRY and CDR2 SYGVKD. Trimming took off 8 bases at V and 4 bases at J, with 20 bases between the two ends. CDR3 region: CAISRERGARETQYF. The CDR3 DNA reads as TGTGCCATCTCACGGGAGAGGGGTGCGCGAGAGACCCAGTACTTC.

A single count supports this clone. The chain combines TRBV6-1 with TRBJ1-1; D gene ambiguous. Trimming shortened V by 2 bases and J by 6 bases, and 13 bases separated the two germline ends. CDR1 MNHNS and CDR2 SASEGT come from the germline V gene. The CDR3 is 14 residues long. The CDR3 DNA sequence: TGTGCCAGCAGTGAAAAGGGAGAAAGCGCTGAAGCTTTCTTT. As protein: CASSEKGESAEAFF.

CDR3 DNA sequence: TGTGCCTGGGGGATAGGGAGATACGAGCAGTACTTC. It translates to CAWGIGRYEQYF. This chain connects TRBV30 to TRBJ2-7; D is perhaps TRBD2 (5 bases). Trimming took 5 bases from V and 4 from J, leaving 12 bases between them. Looked up from germline, CDR1 is GTSNPN and CDR2 is SVGIG (reference sequence). The CDR3 has 12 residues.